These 11 T cell receptor beta chains came from one sample sequenced in a study of response to subunit inactivated influenza vaccine. Via MiXCR, TCRdb re-called the RT-PCR reads, giving one row per CDR3 protein. This table has around 580,000 distinct CDR3 sequences, approximately 12% appearing once. Material: PBMCs from blood, obtained on the day of vaccination. The receptor set was obtained from a man in his forties or fifties who received an inactivated influenza vaccine.

This rearrangement joins TRBV6-1 to TRBJ2-6, with 7 bases lining up with TRBD1. This CDR3 contains 16 residues. The ends lost 5 bases at V and 2 bases at J; junction bases unmatched: 6. Germline values: CDR1 MNHNS, CDR2 SASEGT. DNA of the CDR3: TGTGCCAGCAGTCCCGTAGGGGGCGCTGGGGCCAACGTCCTGACTTTC. Encoded protein: CASSPVGGAGANVLTF.

This chain joins TRBV3-1 and TRBJ1-1; D remains ambiguous. CDR3 length equals 12 residues. Trimming stripped 8 bases from V and 4 bases from J, with 11 bases between. Per germline, CDR1 LGHDT and CDR2 YNNKEL (reference sequence). CDR3 sequence (DNA): TGTGCCAGCCTCGGAGTGGGCACTGAAGCTTTCTTT. Encoded protein: CASLGVGTEAFF.

A few counts support this clonotype. V usage is TRBV12-3 or TRBV12-4 and J usage is TRBJ2-7, with D possibly matching TRBD2 (6 bases). Trimming removed 5 bases from V and 3 bases from J, with 14 bases in between. The CDR3 is made up of 14 amino acids. The CDR3, as DNA: TGTGCCAGCAGTCCCCCCGGAGGGATCTACGAGCAGTACTTC. Amino acids: CASSPPGGIYEQYF.

This clonotype was counted between two and nine times. This chain links TRBV4-2 with TRBJ1-5; no reliable D call. CDR1 and CDR2 from the germline V gene are LGHNA and YNFKEQ. V lost 0 bases and J 3 bases, leaving 18 bases between the germline ends. The CDR3 consists of 18 residues. DNA for the CDR3: TGTGCCAGCAGCCAAGATTGCGGACCTCCCGGGTTCAATCAGCCCCAGCATTTT. Translating it yields CASSQDCGPPGFNQPQHF.

This clonotype has only a few counts. J is TRBJ2-2 and V is TRBV20-1; possible D gene TRBD2, 5 bases. Per germline, CDR1 DFQATT and CDR2 SNEGSKA (reference sequence). Trimming took off 0 bases at V and 7 bases at J, with 15 bases between the two ends. The CDR3 is 15 amino acids. The CDR3 coding sequence is TGCAGTGCTAGAGATCATTGGGCTAGCATCGGGGAGCTGTTTTTT. Translated: CSARDHWASIGELFF.

This clonotype has a handful of counts. V is TRBV28 and J is TRBJ2-7; 9 positions match TRBD1. Per the germline V gene, CDR1 is MDHEN and CDR2 is SYDVKM. V lost 4 bases to trimming and J lost 0 bases; unmatched junction nucleotides: 10. The CDR3 covers 17 residues. The chain's CDR3 is CASSSPGQGGGSYEQYF. In DNA form, the CDR3 reads TGTGCCAGCAGTTCTCCGGGACAGGGCGGGGGCTCCTACGAGCAGTACTTC.

The chain is built from TRBV3-1 and TRBJ2-7; the D call may be TRBD1 or TRBD2 (7 bases each). Germline V gives CDR1 LGHDT, CDR2 YNNKEL (reference sequence). CDR3 length: 15 residues. V lost 1 base and J 4 bases, leaving 14 bases between the germline ends. The CDR3 DNA is TGTGCCAGCAGCCAAGCGCAGGGGGGGGGGTACGAGCAGTACTTC. It is translated as CASSQAQGGGYEQYF.

As regards this clonotype: A single base separates this from a much larger clone, so it may be a read error. The chain recombines TRBV24-1 with TRBJ2-1; D is undetermined. Germline V gives CDR1 KGHDR, CDR2 SFDVKD. The CDR3 has 11 amino acids. The ends were cut back, 5 bases at V and 4 bases at J, with 2 bases in the middle. CDR3 amino acids: CATSAYNEQFF. In DNA, the CDR3 is TGTGCCACCAGTGCTTACAATGAGCAGTTCTTC.

This chain links TRBV3-1 with TRBJ2-3; TRBD2 might be the D (6 bases). This CDR3 is 16 amino acids long. V lost 1 base and J lost 5, with 16 bases in between. From germline, CDR1 is LGHDT and CDR2 YNNKEL (reference sequence). The CDR3 nucleotides are TGTGCCAGCAGCCAAGCTTACGGGGGATATGGAGATACGCAGTATTTT. Its protein is CASSQAYGGYGDTQYF.

This clonotype has just a few counts. V usage is TRBV5-1 and J usage is TRBJ2-7; 7 bases map to TRBD1. Germline loops: CDR1 SGHRS, CDR2 YFSETQ. V lost 0 bases to trimming and J lost 6 bases; unmatched junction nucleotides: 6. The CDR3 consists of 14 residues. CDR3 DNA: TGCGCCAGCAGCTTGGATCAGGGGGATAGCGAGCAGTACTTC. The encoded protein is CASSLDQGDSEQYF.

This clonotype was observed at least ten times. The chain combines TRBV4-3 with TRBJ1-1, with D unclear. Between the trimmed V and J ends, which lost 0 bases and 12 bases, there was a span of 17 bases. Germline loops: CDR1 LGHNA, CDR2 YSLEER. The CDR3 has 14 amino acids. The chain's CDR3 is CASSQDVHVLAPFF. In DNA, the CDR3 is TGCGCCAGCAGCCAAGACGTTCATGTCCTGGCCCCTTTCTTT.